The sequence of this TCR beta chain was determined in a study of post-analysis software for immune sequencing data. Overall study context: Relapsing-remitting, secondary progressive and progressive-relapsing courses of multiple sclerosis were included.

Unique molecular identifiers tagged the TCR beta cDNA libraries. With about 0.95 to 10 million T cells as the source, roughly 500,000 cDNA molecules resulted. TCRdb passed the PCR reads through MiXCR, listing each CDR3 protein once. This table has about 800,000 distinct CDR3 sequences, roughly 29% appearing once. Deletions cut 5 bases from V and 4 bases from J, with 17 bases between. The CDR3 extends over 14 amino acids. Germline V gives CDR1 DFQATT, CDR2 SNEGSKA (reference sequence). Study-level findings and limits: The study found significantly lower normalized Chao1 diversity in multiple sclerosis patients than in controls. Roughly five TRBV segments appeared more often in patients than in controls, and TRBV5-6, TRBV5-1 and TRBV20-1 were among these. Co-batched samples clustered tightly together by F measure.

With respect to this clonotype: What it binds is unknown.

This receptor was obtained from a girl aged 10-17 years with multiple sclerosis. The V gene is TRBV20-1, the J gene TRBJ1-1; D is unclear. The sample comprised blood. The CDR3 spells CSAGDNPESTEAFF. The CDR3, as DNA: TGCAGTGCTGGGGATAACCCGGAGAGCACTGAAGCTTTCTTT.